Following are 15 T cell receptor beta chains from one sample sequenced in a study of T cell responses to AZD1222 COVID-19 vaccine. The assay was immunoSEQ multiplex PCR, and TCRdb's table has in-frame clones only and misses some. The data show 80,000 to 100,000 clones, approximately 83% seen once. The sequencing used peripheral blood, collected 28 days after the second AZD1222 dose. The receptors stem from an adult who received the AZD1222 COVID-19 vaccine.

This clone was recorded only once. The chain carries TRBV29-1 and TRBJ2-5, with 11 bases matching TRBD1. V trimming: 5 bases; J trimming: 4 bases; junction bases outside the gene matches: 9. CDR3 length: 15 residues. From germline, CDR1 is SQVTM and CDR2 ANQGSEA. CDR3 DNA sequence: TGCAGCGTTATAGGGGACAGGGGGGTAAGAGAGACCCAGTACTTC. It translates to CSVIGDRGVRETQYF.

The chain uses TRBV6-2 or TRBV6-3 and TRBJ2-2; 7 bases align to TRBD2. Germline CDR1 reads MNHEY; CDR2 reads SVGEGT. The J segment lost 6 bases and the V segment lost 6 bases, leaving 10 bases of the junction unmatched. There are 15 residues in the CDR3. CDR3 region: CASRPRDYLAGELFF. The CDR3 DNA reads TGTGCCAGCAGACCTCGGGACTACCTTGCCGGGGAGCTGTTTTTT.

The chain joins TRBV29-1 to TRBJ1-2; possibly TRBD1 for D (5 bases). Germline CDR1 SQVTM, CDR2 ANQGSEA. The CDR3 has 11 residues. V lost 5 bases, J lost 8 bases, and 12 bases lay in between. The CDR3 coding sequence is TGCAGCGTTCTGGGACGGCTGGGCTACACCTTC. Translation: CSVLGRLGYTF.

A single count supports this clone. This rearrangement joins TRBV3-1 (or the pseudogene TRBV3-2) to TRBJ2-1; D perhaps matches TRBD1 (5 bases). Germline V lookup: CDR1 LGHDT, CDR2 YNNKEL (reference sequence). V was pared by 0 bases and J by 11 bases, with 11 bases between. This CDR3 has 13 residues. The CDR3 region has the DNA TGTGCCAGCAGCCAAGATTGGCAGGGAAAGCAGTTCTTC. It codes for CASSQDWQGKQFF.

V is TRBV5-1 and J is TRBJ1-2; D is uncertain. From germline, CDR1 is SGHRS and CDR2 YFSETQ. There are 11 residues in the CDR3. Trimming left V 5 bases short and J 4 bases short, with 6 bases between. Here the CDR3 reads CASSIGYGYTF. The CDR3 DNA follows: TGCGCCAGCAGTATCGGCTATGGCTACACCTTC.

This sequence joins TRBV13 and TRBJ2-5; no clear D gene. Per germline, CDR1 PRHDT and CDR2 FYEKMQ (reference sequence). Trimming shortened V by 3 bases and J by 3 bases, and 17 bases separated the two germline ends. The CDR3 has 16 residues. CDR3 amino acids: CASSFSNIARKETQYF. The CDR3 region has the DNA TGTGCCAGCAGCTTTAGCAATATCGCCCGAAAAGAGACCCAGTACTTC.

The chain is built from TRBV6-1 and TRBJ1-6; D is unclear. Germline V lookup: CDR1 MNHNS, CDR2 SASEGT. V was pared by 3 bases and J by 5 bases, with 14 bases between. This CDR3 spans 16 amino acids. This CDR3 reads CASSENYPSDNSPLHF. The CDR3 DNA sequence: TGTGCCAGCAGTGAGAACTACCCCTCGGATAATTCACCCCTCCACTTT.

This sequence joins TRBV14 and TRBJ1-3; D unresolved. The CDR3 has 14 residues. Germline assignment: CDR1 SGHDN and CDR2 FVKESK. V shed 0 bases and J shed 6 bases, with 9 bases lying between them. In DNA, the CDR3 is TGTGCCAGCAGCCAAGAGGGGAGGGCAAACACCATATATTTT. Protein sequence: CASSQEGRANTIYF.

The rearrangement links TRBV2 to TRBJ1-5; no clear D gene. Germline CDR1 and CDR2: SNHLY and FYNNEI. The CDR3 length is 17 residues. V lost 3 bases and J lost 2, with 17 bases in between. The CDR3 DNA reads TGTGCCAGCAGTGAGCCGGGTGGCCAGGTGGGCAATCAGCCCCAGCATTTT. It specifies CASSEPGGQVGNQPQHF.

The chain recombines TRBV11-2 with TRBJ1-1, with D perhaps matching TRBD1 (5 bases). Germline CDR1 SGHAT, CDR2 FQNNGV. The V and J ends lost 5 bases and 1 base respectively, with 17 bases between them. The CDR3 runs to 16 residues. This CDR3 reads CASSHGTPGANTEAFF. CDR3 DNA: TGTGCCAGCAGCCACGGGACCCCCGGTGCGAACACTGAAGCTTTCTTT.

The chain has TRBV3-1 (or the pseudogene TRBV3-2) and TRBJ1-3, with a possible D match to TRBD1 (6 bases). Trimming took off 1 base at V and 4 bases at J, with 14 bases between the two ends. There are 16 residues in the CDR3. Germline loops: CDR1 LGHDT, CDR2 YNNKEL (reference sequence). The CDR3 DNA is TGTGCCAGCAGCCAAGCAACAGGGTTGGGAGGAAACACCATATATTTT. This translates into CASSQATGLGGNTIYF.

The genes are TRBV7-2 and TRBJ1-2; no reliable D call. This CDR3 region has 13 residues. Germline V lookup: CDR1 SGHTA, CDR2 FQGNSA. Trimming cost V 7 bases and J 7 bases, with 16 bases left between them. CDR3 DNA sequence: TGTGCCAGCACCCCCGAATTTTTCGGTGGCTACACCTTC. Residues: CASTPEFFGGYTF.

The rearrangement joins TRBV5-1 to TRBJ2-3, with D possibly matching TRBD2 (6 bases). The CDR3 runs to 13 residues. Germline V gene data show CDR1 as SGHRS and CDR2 as YFSETQ. Trimming cost V 6 bases and J 3 bases, with 11 bases left between them. CDR3 amino acids: CASNSGDTDTQYF. The CDR3, as DNA: TGCGCCAGCAATTCGGGAGATACAGATACGCAGTATTTT.

The chain uses TRBV9 and TRBJ1-1, with D possibly matching TRBD1 (5 bases). The ends were cut back, 0 bases at V and 7 bases at J, with 13 bases in the middle. This CDR3 region has 14 residues. Germline CDR1 and CDR2: SGDLS and YYNGEE. CDR3 protein: CASSVAGDGLEAFF. CDR3 coding DNA: TGTGCCAGCAGCGTAGCTGGGGACGGCCTTGAAGCTTTCTTT.

The rearrangement uses TRBV9 and TRBJ1-2; TRBD1 is a possible D gene (5 bases). The CDR3 is 13 residues long. V was trimmed by 7 bases and J by 1 base, leaving 11 bases between them. Germline CDR1 SGDLS, CDR2 YYNGEE. The CDR3 spells CASSGRGNYGYTF. DNA of the CDR3: TGTGCCAGCTCGGGGCGCGGTAACTATGGCTACACCTTC.